The text below deals with one T cell receptor beta chain. Libraries were prepared by immunoSEQ multiplex PCR; TCRdb keeps only in-frame clonotypes and omits some of them. The sample includes some 360,000 clones, around 87% of them seen just once. This entry belongs to a study of blood T cell repertoires in COVID-19. Trimming removed 4 bases from V and 5 bases from J, with 12 bases in between. CDR3 size: 13 residues. Germline V CDR1 and CDR2: SQVTM, ANQGSEA. This clonotype was sampled from an older woman with COVID-19, enrolled during active disease. Sequencing was performed on peripheral blood. The chain carries TRBV29-1 and TRBJ1-5; D remains unclear. In nucleotides, the CDR3 is TGCAGCGTTGCGTTTGCGGTATATCAGCCCCAGCATTTT. The encoded protein is CSVAFAVYQPQHF.